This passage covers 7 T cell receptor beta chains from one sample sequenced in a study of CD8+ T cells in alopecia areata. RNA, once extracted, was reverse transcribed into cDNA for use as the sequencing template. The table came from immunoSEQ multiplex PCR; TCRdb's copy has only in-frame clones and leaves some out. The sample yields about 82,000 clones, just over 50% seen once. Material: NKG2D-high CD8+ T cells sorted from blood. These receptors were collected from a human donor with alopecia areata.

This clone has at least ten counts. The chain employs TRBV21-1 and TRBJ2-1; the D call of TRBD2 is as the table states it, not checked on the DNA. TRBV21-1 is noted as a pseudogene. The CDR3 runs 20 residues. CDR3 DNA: TGTGCCAGCAGCAAAGTAGGACTAGCGGTATACCTGAGCTCCTACAATGAGCAGTTCTTC. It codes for CASSKVGLAVYLSSYNEQFF.

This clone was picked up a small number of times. The CDR3 nucleotides read TGCAGCGTTACGGGGCAGTATAACTACGAGCAGTACTTC. Amino acids: CSVTGQYNYEQYF. The chain uses TRBV29-1 and TRBJ2-7; either TRBD1 or TRBD2 may fit D (5 bases each). Per the germline V gene, CDR1 is SQVTM and CDR2 is ANQGSEA. V dropped 5 bases and J dropped 3 bases, with 14 bases sitting between them. The CDR3 consists of 13 residues.

The CDR3 protein is CAARRSGIETQYF. The CDR3 DNA reads TGTGCCGCCCGCCGGAGCGGGATTGAGACCCAGTACTTC. The J gene is TRBJ2-5, the V gene TRBV6-6; the match to TRBD2 covers 7 bases. Germline loops: CDR1 MNHNY, CDR2 SVGAGI (reference sequence). The CDR3 length is 13 residues. The trim removed 11 bases at V and 5 bases at J, leaving 11 bases unmatched.

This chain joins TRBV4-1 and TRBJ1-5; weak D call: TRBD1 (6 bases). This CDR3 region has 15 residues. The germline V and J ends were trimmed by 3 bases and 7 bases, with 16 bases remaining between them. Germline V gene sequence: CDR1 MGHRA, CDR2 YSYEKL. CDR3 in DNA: TGCGCCAGCAGCCAGAACAGACAGGACCGACAGCCCCAGCATTTT. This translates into CASSQNRQDRQPQHF.

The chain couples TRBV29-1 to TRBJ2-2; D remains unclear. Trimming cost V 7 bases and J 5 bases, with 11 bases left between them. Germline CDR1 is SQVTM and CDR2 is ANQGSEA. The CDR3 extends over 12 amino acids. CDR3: CSGMTVTGELFF. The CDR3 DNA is TGCAGCGGAATGACTGTGACCGGGGAGCTGTTTTTT.

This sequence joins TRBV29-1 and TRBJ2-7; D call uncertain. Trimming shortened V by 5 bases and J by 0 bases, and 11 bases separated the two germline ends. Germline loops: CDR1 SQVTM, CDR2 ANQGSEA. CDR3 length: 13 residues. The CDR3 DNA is TGCAGCGTTCTTCGGACGGACTCCTACGAGCAGTACTTC. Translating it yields CSVLRTDSYEQYF.

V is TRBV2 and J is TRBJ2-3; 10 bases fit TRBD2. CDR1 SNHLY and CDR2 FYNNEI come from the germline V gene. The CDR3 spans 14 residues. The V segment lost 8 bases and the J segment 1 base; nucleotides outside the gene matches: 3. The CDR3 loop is CASGLAGGTDTQYF. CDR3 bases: TGTGCCAGCGGTCTAGCGGGGGGCACAGATACGCAGTATTTT.